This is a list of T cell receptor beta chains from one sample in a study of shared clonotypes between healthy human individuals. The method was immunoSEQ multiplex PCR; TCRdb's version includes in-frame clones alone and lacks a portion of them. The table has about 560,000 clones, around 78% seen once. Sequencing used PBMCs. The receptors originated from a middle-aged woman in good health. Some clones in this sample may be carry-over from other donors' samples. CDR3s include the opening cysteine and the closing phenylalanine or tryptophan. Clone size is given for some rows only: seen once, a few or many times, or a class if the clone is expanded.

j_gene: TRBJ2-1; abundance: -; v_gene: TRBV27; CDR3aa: CASSLSRPPRGGDNEQFF
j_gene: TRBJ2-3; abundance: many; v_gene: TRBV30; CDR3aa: CARSSGGTDTQYF
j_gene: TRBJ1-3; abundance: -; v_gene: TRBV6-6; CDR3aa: CASSYDSGNTIYF
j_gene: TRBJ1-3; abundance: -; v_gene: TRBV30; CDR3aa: CAWRLENTIYF
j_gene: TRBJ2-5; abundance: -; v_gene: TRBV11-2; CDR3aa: CASSISGPQETQYF
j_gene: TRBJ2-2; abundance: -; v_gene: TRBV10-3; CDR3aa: CAMEREFTGELFF
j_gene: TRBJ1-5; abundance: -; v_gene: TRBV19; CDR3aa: CASRGGARGQPQHF
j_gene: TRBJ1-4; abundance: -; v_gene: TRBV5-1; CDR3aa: CASSLAGGESVLEKLFF
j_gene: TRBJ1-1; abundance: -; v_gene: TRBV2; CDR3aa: CASSYTGGTEAFF
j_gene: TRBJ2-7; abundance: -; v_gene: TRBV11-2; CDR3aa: CASSLGQREQYF
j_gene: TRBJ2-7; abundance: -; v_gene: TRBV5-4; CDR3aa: CATAAEGSEQYF
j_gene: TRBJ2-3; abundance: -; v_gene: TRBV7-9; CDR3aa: CASSSLANTQYF
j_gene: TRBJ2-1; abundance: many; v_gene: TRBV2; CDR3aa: CASSVVGYEQFF
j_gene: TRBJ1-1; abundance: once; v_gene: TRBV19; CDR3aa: CASSRQGKNTEAFF
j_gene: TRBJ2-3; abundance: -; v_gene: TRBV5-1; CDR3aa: CASRPSGRPTDTQYF
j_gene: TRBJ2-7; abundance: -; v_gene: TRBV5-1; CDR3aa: CASSRRGAQATYEQYF
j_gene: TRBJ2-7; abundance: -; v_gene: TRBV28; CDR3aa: CASSGQGALEQYF
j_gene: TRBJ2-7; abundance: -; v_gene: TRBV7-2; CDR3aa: CASRYAGSSYEQYF
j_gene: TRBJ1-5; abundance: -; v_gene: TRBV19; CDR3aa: CASSGGAASNQPQHF
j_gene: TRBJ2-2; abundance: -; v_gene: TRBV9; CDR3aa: CASSVAPAGNTGELFF